These 21 T cell receptor beta chains were sequenced from one sample in a study of CD8+ T cells in alopecia areata. Sorting relied on CD4, CD8alpha, NKG2D, NKG2ACE and other markers applied to pooled cutaneous lymph node cells. Extraction of RNA preceded its reverse transcription into cDNA, which served as the sequencing template. Sequencing was performed with immunoSEQ multiplex PCR; in TCRdb, only in-frame clones are kept and a portion is missing. The sample is made up of 290,000 or so clones, none counted only once. Source material: CD4+ T cells sorted from a lymph node. The receptors originated from a C3H/HeJ mouse with alopecia areata. The MHC haplotype of this mouse line is H2-k.

Concerning this clone itself: All gene names here are mouse names. The CDR3 end lies 4 residues beyond the end of the read and is filled in from the germline J gene. The chain is built from TRBV13-2 and TRBJ1-1, with 7 positions matching TRBD1. Germline V gene data show CDR1 as NNHNN and CDR2 as SYGAGS (reference sequence). V lost 6 bases and J lost 1; bases outside the gene matches: 3. The CDR3 contains 13 residues. The CDR3 protein is CASVRDRNTEVFF. Incomplete CDR3 DNA: TGTGCCAGCGTCCGGGACAGAAACACA.

To note about this clone: Gene names follow the mouse nomenclature. The DNA ends 4 residues before the CDR3 does, and the rest of the CDR3 is filled in from the germline J gene. The chain is built from TRBV13-2 and TRBJ2-3; possibly TRBD2 for D (6 bases). The germline V and J ends were trimmed by 1 base and 3 bases, with 9 bases remaining between them. CDR3 length equals 14 residues. Looked up from germline, CDR1 is NNHNN and CDR2 is SYGAGS (reference sequence). The CDR3 region is CASGDRGEAETLYF. The CDR3 DNA, read in part, is TGTGCCAGCGGTGATCGGGGGGAGGCAGAA.

On this clone itself: Gene labels here are mouse ones. The CDR3 end falls 4 residues outside the read, so it is completed with the germline J gene. The identical CDR3 is also encoded by other nucleotide sequences in the sample. This sequence joins TRBV13-1 and TRBJ2-3; weak D call: TRBD2 (7 bases). Trimming left V 0 bases short and J 0 bases short, with 11 bases between. Germline CDR1 and CDR2: NSHNY and SYGAGN. This CDR3 is 16 amino acids long. Partial CDR3 DNA: TGTGCCAGCAGTGATGCTCTGGGGGCTAGTGCAGAA. It translates to CASSDALGASAE. The CDR3, in full, reads CASSDALGASAETLYF.

This clone has only a few counts. Gene labels here are mouse ones. The read ends 4 residues shy of where the CDR3 ends; the end is completed using the germline J gene. V gene TRBV1 combines with J gene TRBJ2-7; TRBD2 aligns across 7 bases. The CDR3 runs 16 residues. J was trimmed by 0 bases and V by 1 base; bases with no gene match: 6. Per germline, CDR1 NSQYPW and CDR2 LRSPGD (reference sequence). CDR3 DNA, as far as it was read: TGCACCTGCAGTGCAGGGGCGGGGGGGAGCTCCTAT. This encodes CTCSAGAGGSSY. The entire CDR3 protein is CTCSAGAGGSSYEQYF.

This clone was counted between two and nine times. Germline and genes here are mouse. The read ends 3 residues before the CDR3 terminus; that terminus is restored from the germline J gene. This CDR3 is also generated by other DNA sequences in the sample. The chain carries TRBV19 and TRBJ1-6; TRBD1 matches at 8 bases. TRBJ1-6 is classed as an ORF, of uncertain function. Germline V gives CDR1 FNHDT, CDR2 SITEND (reference sequence). The CDR3 has 15 residues. J was trimmed by 7 bases and V by 4 bases; bases with no gene match: 7. CDR3 DNA (partial): TGTGCCAGCAGTCTGCAGGGGGCGGGGAATTCGCCC. Its protein product is CASSLQGAGNSP. The entire CDR3 is CASSLQGAGNSPLYF.

On this clone itself: Here the gene names and germline are mouse. The read is 4 residues too short to cover the CDR3 end, so that end is filled in from the germline J gene. The chain is built from TRBV13-1 and TRBJ1-2, with no clear D. The CDR3 runs 13 residues. Germline values: CDR1 NSHNY, CDR2 SYGAGN. Trimming left V 2 bases short and J 0 bases short, with 5 bases between. The CDR3 loop is CASSDLTNSDYTF. The DNA read from the CDR3 is TGTGCCAGCAGTGACCTGACAAACTCC.

On this clone itself: The gene names given are mouse names. CDR3 DNA, as far as it was read: TGTGCTAGCAGTAGAGTCACAAACCAAGAC. Translating it yields CASSRVTNQD. The complete CDR3 protein is CASSRVTNQDTQYF. J is TRBJ2-5 and V is TRBV17; no definite D call. The DNA ends 4 residues before the CDR3 does, and the rest of the CDR3 is filled in from the germline J gene. This CDR3 has 14 amino acids. Germline CDR1 is MNHDT and CDR2 is YYDKIL. V was pared by 1 base and J by 0 bases, with 5 bases between.

This clone was seen ten or more times. Gene names are the mouse ones. The CDR3 end falls 4 residues outside the read, so it is completed with the germline J gene. This sequence joins TRBV14 and TRBJ2-2, with 8 positions matching TRBD1. The CDR3 is 16 amino acids. Unmatched junction bases numbered 5, after V lost 4 bases and J lost 0 bases. CDR1 is SGHDT and CDR2 is FRDEAV in the germline V gene. The DNA read from the CDR3 is TGTGCCAGCAGTCGGGACAGGCGCTCAAACACCGGG. The encoded protein is CASSRDRRSNTG. The whole CDR3 sequence reads CASSRDRRSNTGQLYF.

The sample holds a few counts of this clone. Gene names follow the mouse nomenclature. The read halts 4 residues ahead of the CDR3 end, with the missing end drawn from the germline J gene. Other nucleotide sequences from this sample produce the same CDR3. The chain combines TRBV19 with TRBJ2-1; D remains ambiguous. Germline loops: CDR1 FNHDT, CDR2 SITEND (reference sequence). This CDR3 has 12 residues. Trimming took off 5 bases at V and 1 base at J, with 4 bases between the two ends. CDR3 region: CASRGNYAEQFF. The sequenced CDR3 bases are TGTGCCAGCAGAGGGAACTATGCT.

This clone was observed a few times. The germline and genes are mouse ones. Incomplete CDR3 DNA: TGTGCCAGCAGTGATGCAGTTGCAAACACA. The encoded protein is CASSDAVANT. The CDR3 in its entirety is CASSDAVANTEVFF. The rearrangement joins TRBV13-3 to TRBJ1-1; D unclear. Read sequence stops 4 residues before the CDR3 end, and the germline J gene provides the missing end. This CDR3 is 14 amino acids long. The V end was cut by 0 bases, the J end by 0 bases, with 6 bases between. The germline CDR1 and CDR2 sequences are NNHDY and SYVADS.

Regarding this clone: Gene names are the mouse ones. Coverage ceases 4 residues before the CDR3 finishes, and the germline J gene fills in the end. The genes are TRBV13-1 and TRBJ1-1; 10 bases are a match to TRBD1. Germline-derived CDR1 and CDR2 are NSHNY and SYGAGN. V was pared by 3 bases and J by 1 base, with 3 bases of the junction left unmatched. This CDR3 region has 15 residues. The CDR3 sequence is CASSAGQGRNTEVFF. CDR3 DNA (partial): TGTGCCAGCAGTGCGGGACAGGGGAGGAACACA.

This clone was found a few times. The gene names here belong to mouse. The CDR3 extends 4 residues past the end of the read, so its final part is completed from the germline J gene. J is TRBJ2-1 and V is TRBV19, with 11 bases identical to TRBD1. Germline assignment: CDR1 FNHDT and CDR2 SITEND (reference sequence). The CDR3 loop spans 14 amino acids. Trimming at V came to 5 bases and at J to 5 bases, leaving 3 bases not matched to a gene. The CDR3 is CASRRDRGDAEQFF. The CDR3 bases that were read are TGTGCCAGCAGGAGGGACAGGGGGGATGCT. Based on the CDR3 plus reference TRBV19 and TRBJ2-1, the full variable domain is GGIITQTPKFLIGQEGQKLTLKCQQNFNHDTMYWYRQDSGKGLRLIYYSITENDLQKGDLSEGYDASREKKSSFSLTVTSAQKNEMAVFLCASRRDRGDAEQFFGPGTRLTVL.

This clone was seen repeatedly, ten times or more. Gene names denote mouse genes. The observed sequence ends 4 residues before the CDR3 terminus, with the missing tail filled in from the germline J gene. The rearrangement uses TRBV29 and TRBJ1-2, with TRBD1 matching 7 bases. Trimming removed 6 bases from V and 0 bases from J; junction bases left unmatched: 4. This CDR3 comprises 14 residues. In germline, CDR1 is MSHET, CDR2 SYDVDS. Partial CDR3 DNA: TGTGCTAGCAGGTCGGGACAGCCAAACTCC. Residues: CASRSGQPNS. The whole CDR3 sequence reads CASRSGQPNSDYTF.

Comment on this clone: Genes here carry mouse names. The CDR3 extends 4 residues past the end of the read, so its final part is completed from the germline J gene. The genes are TRBV19 and TRBJ2-2; 9 nucleotides line up with TRBD1. CDR1 and CDR2 from the germline V gene are FNHDT and SITEND (reference sequence). V was clipped by 4 bases and J by 2 bases; unmatched bases: 3. This CDR3 is 15 amino acids long. This chain's CDR3 is CASSAGQGNTGQLYF. The CDR3 bases that were read are TGTGCCAGCAGTGCCGGACAGGGGAACACCGGG.

In this sample, this clone turned up a few times. Gene names and germline match the mouse. The CDR3 extends 4 residues past the end of the read, so its final part is completed from the germline J gene. The V gene is TRBV13-3, the J gene TRBJ2-7; 9 nucleotides line up with TRBD1. Germline values: CDR1 NNHDY, CDR2 SYVADS. The CDR3 contains 14 residues. Incomplete CDR3 DNA: TGTGCCAGCAGTGGGGGACAGGGTAAGTAT. It yields the protein CASSGGQGKY. The complete CDR3 sequence is CASSGGQGKYEQYF.

This clone showed up many times. Here the gene names and germline are mouse. With the read ending 4 residues before the CDR3 end, the germline J gene is used to fill in that end. This chain uses TRBV17 with TRBJ2-3; D gene unclear. V dropped 1 base and J dropped 1 base, with 6 bases sitting between them. The germline V gene encodes CDR1 MNHDT and CDR2 YYDKIL. The CDR3 covers 14 residues. The covered CDR3 bases are TGTGCTAGCAGTAGAGCGCAGGGTGCAGAA. It codes for CASSRAQGAE. The entire CDR3 protein reads CASSRAQGAETLYF.

A remark on this clone: Mouse germline and gene names are used. From the germline J gene comes the end of the CDR3, since the read stops 4 residues before it. The chain carries TRBV13-1 and TRBJ2-3; D call uncertain. The CDR3 spans 15 residues. Trimming removed 0 bases at V and 0 bases at J, with 8 bases between. Germline V CDR1 and CDR2: NSHNY, SYGAGN. The DNA read from the CDR3 is TGTGCCAGCAGTGATGTACAGAATAGTGCAGAA. It specifies CASSDVQNSAE. Given in full, the CDR3 is CASSDVQNSAETLYF.

As regards this clone: Gene names and germline match the mouse. The CDR3 end is not reached by the read, which stops 4 residues before it; the germline J gene fills it in. The chain joins TRBV19 to TRBJ1-1; no clear D gene. From germline, CDR1 is FNHDT and CDR2 SITEND (reference sequence). With 3 bases removed from V and 0 bases from J, the gap between germline ends came to 6 bases. CDR3 size: 13 residues. The CDR3 bases that were read are TGTGCCAGCAGTAAGACATCAAACACA. It codes for CASSKTSNT. Given in full, the CDR3 is CASSKTSNTEVFF.

Details on this clone: Mouse germline and gene names are used. CDR3 loop: CASSRRGSPGLGEDTQYF. The DNA read from the CDR3 is TGTGCTAGCAGTAGACGAGGATCTCCGGGACTGGGGGAAGAC. The chain links TRBV17 to TRBJ2-5, with 11 bases matching TRBD2. The read gets to within 4 residues of the CDR3 end, and the germline J gene fills in the rest. Germline values: CDR1 MNHDT, CDR2 YYDKIL. The CDR3 is made up of 18 amino acids.

As for this clone: Gene labels here are mouse ones. The read is 4 residues too short to cover the CDR3 end, so that end is filled in from the germline J gene. The same CDR3 can be traced to other DNA sequences in this sample. The chain links TRBV1 to TRBJ1-1; D uncertain. The CDR3 length is 14 residues. V was trimmed by 0 bases and J by 0 bases, leaving 5 bases between them. Germline V gene lookup returns CDR1 NSQYPW and CDR2 LRSPGD (reference sequence). The sequenced CDR3 bases are TGCACCTGCAGTGCAGACAGTGCAAACACA. It codes for CTCSADSANT. The whole CDR3 sequence reads CTCSADSANTEVFF.

This clone was found a few times. Gene names denote mouse genes. The sequenced fragment ends 4 residues before the CDR3 boundary, so the rest is inferred from the germline J gene. Other DNA sequences from this sample encode an identical CDR3 as well. V and J are TRBV13-1 and TRBJ1-2, with unresolved D. The CDR3 covers 13 residues. Trimming removed 1 base from V and 3 bases from J, with 7 bases in between. Germline V gene lookup returns CDR1 NSHNY and CDR2 SYGAGN. The CDR3 sequence is CASSDRRDSDYTF. The sequenced CDR3 bases are TGTGCCAGCAGTGATCGGAGGGACTCC.